This TCR beta chain was captured by sequencing in a study of identical twins. There are 17 residues in the CDR3. This clonotype was recorded at least ten times. Antigen: not known. Study outcomes and limitations: Because invariant MAIT and iNKT cells could be present, zero-insertion analyses could be partly confounded.

TCRdb re-analysed the 5' RACE reads in MiXCR, keeping a single row per CDR3 protein. The sample carries more than 250,000 distinct CDR3 sequences, about 8.9% recorded once. A further study also used this sample, focusing on yellow fever vaccine responses in identical twins.

Material for sequencing was memory (CD45RO+) T cells sorted from blood. The rearrangement uses TRBV21-1 and TRBJ2-1; TRBD2 reflects the table's D call only, with no check against the DNA. TRBV21-1 is a pseudogene locus. The source of this sequence is a woman between 18 and 29 years old in good health. Here the CDR3 reads CASSWDGSAGSGHEQFF. CDR3 DNA sequence: TGTGCCAGCAGCTGGGATGGGAGTGCCGGGAGCGGCCATGAGCAGTTCTTC.